This T cell receptor (beta chain) was sequenced during a study of technical replicates of blood from a handful of donors. CDR3 length equals 17 residues. The V and J ends lost 3 bases and 4 bases, in that order; junction bases with no gene match: 14. Germline CDR1 is ENHRY and CDR2 is SYGVKD. TCRdb's table, derived via immunoSEQ multiplex PCR, lists solely in-frame clones and lacks some. Seen here are about 66,000 clones, around 87% observed once, and the top ten hold 4% to 5%. The J gene is TRBJ2-5, the V gene TRBV10-3; 7 positions match TRBD1. Input material: PBMCs. This TCR derives from a human donor in good health. Some clones in this sample may be carry-over from other donors' samples. DNA for the CDR3: TGTGCCATCAGTGAATCCCGGGCAGGGGGATTAACAGAGACCCAGTACTTC. Protein product: CAISESRAGGLTETQYF.